This TCR beta chain was observed in a study of beta chain features in type 1 diabetes. Findings and caveats of the study: Type 1 diabetes patients showed a moderate but significant shortening of TCRB CDR3s in all four CD4+ subsets.

The V and J ends lost 4 bases and 3 bases, in that order; junction bases with no gene match: 9. Germline CDR1 is SGHNT and CDR2 is YYREEE (reference sequence). The CDR3 is 16 residues long. Sequenced material consisted of expressed TCRB transcripts (all of the isolated RNA was reverse transcribed). The protocol was immunoSEQ multiplex PCR, while the TCRdb copy is restricted to in-frame clones and leaves out a portion. The sample has approximately 50,000 clones; around 60% are singletons. As for this clone: Its matching antigen is unknown.

The sequencing sample was made of stem cell memory CD4+ T cells from blood. V is TRBV5-4 and J is TRBJ2-1, with TRBD1 matching 8 bases. The sequence was obtained from a woman younger than 45 with type 1 diabetes. CDR3 nucleotide sequence: TGTGCCAGCAGCCCCCCGGGACAGGACTTCTACAATGAGCAGTTCTTC. Translation gives CASSPPGQDFYNEQFF.